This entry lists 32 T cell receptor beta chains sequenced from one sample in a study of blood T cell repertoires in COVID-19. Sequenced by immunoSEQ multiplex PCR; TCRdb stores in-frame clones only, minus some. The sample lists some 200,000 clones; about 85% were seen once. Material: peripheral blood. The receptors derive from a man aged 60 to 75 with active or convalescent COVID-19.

The DNA for the CDR3 is TGTGCCAGCAGCCCTGAGGGCAGGGGGACTGGCAATCAGCCCCAGCATTTT. Translation: CASSPEGRGTGNQPQHF. The chain combines TRBV7-2 with TRBJ1-5; TRBD1 aligns across 7 bases. The CDR3 consists of 17 residues. The germline V gene has CDR1 SGHTA and CDR2 FQGNSA. V dropped 5 bases and J dropped 2; count of bases not matched to a gene: 12. The variable domain in full, with the rest retrieved from reference TRBV7-2 and TRBJ1-5, is GAGVSQSPSNKVTEKGKDVELRCDPISGHTALYWYRQSLGQGLEFLIYFQGNSAPDKSGLPSDRFSAERTGGSVSTLTIQRTQQEDSAVYLCASSPEGRGTGNQPQHFGDGTRLSIL.

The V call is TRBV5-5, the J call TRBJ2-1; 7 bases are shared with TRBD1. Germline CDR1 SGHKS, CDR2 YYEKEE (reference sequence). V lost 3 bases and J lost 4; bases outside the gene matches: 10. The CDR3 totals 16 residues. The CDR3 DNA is TGTGCCAGCAGCTCACTCAACAGGGGAACATACAATGAGCAGTTCTTC. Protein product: CASSSLNRGTYNEQFF.

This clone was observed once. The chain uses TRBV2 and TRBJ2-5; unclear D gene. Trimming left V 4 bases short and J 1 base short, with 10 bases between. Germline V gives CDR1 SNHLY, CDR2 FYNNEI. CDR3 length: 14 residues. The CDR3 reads CASSGGSRQETQYF. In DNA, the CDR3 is TGTGCCAGCAGTGGAGGTAGCCGCCAAGAGACCCAGTACTTC.

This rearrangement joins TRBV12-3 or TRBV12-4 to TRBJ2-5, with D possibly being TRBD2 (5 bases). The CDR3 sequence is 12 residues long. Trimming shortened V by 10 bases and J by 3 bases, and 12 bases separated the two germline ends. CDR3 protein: CATEGGKETQYF. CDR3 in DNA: TGTGCCACCGAGGGTGGGAAAGAGACCCAGTACTTC.

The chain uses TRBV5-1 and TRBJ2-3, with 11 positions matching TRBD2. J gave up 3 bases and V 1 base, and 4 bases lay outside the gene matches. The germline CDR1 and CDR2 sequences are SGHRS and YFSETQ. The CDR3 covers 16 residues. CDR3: CASSLPSGGSTDTQYF. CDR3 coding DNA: TGCGCCAGCAGCTTGCCTAGCGGGGGGAGTACAGATACGCAGTATTTT.

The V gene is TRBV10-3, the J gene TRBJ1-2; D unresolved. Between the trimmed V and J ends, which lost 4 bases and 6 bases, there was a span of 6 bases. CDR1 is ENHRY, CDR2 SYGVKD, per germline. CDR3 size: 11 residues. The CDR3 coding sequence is TGTGCCATCAGTGCCGGGGATGGCTACACCTTC. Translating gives CAISAGDGYTF.

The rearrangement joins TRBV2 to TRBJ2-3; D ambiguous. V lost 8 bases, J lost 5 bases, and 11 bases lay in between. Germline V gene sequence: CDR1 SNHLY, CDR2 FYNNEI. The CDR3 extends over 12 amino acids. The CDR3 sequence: CASQRSGDTQYF. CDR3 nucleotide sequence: TGTGCCAGCCAGCGATCCGGAGATACGCAGTATTTT. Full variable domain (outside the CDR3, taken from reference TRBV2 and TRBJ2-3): EPEVTQTPSHQVTQMGQEVILRCVPISNHLYFYWYRQILGQKVEFLVSFYNNEISEKSEIFDDQFSVERPDGSNFTLKIRSTKLEDSAMYFCASQRSGDTQYFGPGTRLTVL.

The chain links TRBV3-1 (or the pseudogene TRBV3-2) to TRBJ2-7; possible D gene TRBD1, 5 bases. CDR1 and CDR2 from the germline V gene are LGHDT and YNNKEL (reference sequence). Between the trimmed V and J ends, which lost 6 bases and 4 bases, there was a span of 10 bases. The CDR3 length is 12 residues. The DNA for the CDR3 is TGTGCCAGCAGTCATAGGGGTTACGAGCAGTACTTC. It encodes CASSHRGYEQYF.

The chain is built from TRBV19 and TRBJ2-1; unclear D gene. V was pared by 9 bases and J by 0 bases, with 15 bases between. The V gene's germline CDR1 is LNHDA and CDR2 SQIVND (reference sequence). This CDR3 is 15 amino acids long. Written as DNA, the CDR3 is TGTGCCAGCCATTATCGGCGGAGCTCCTACAATGAGCAGTTCTTC. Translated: CASHYRRSSYNEQFF.

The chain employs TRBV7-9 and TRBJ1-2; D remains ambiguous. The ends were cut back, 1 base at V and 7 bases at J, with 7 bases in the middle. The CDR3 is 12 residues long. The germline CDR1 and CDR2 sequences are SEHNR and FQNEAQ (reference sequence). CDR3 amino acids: CASSLGEFGYTF. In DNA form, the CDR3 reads TGTGCCAGCAGCTTAGGCGAGTTTGGCTACACCTTC.

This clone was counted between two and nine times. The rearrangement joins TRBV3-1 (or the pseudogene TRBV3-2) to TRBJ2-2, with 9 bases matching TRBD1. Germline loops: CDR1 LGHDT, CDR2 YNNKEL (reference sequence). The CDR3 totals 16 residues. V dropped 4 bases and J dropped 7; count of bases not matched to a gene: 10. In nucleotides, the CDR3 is TGTGCCAGCAGCCCCTCCGGGACAGGGTTGGGCGGGGAGCTGTTTTTT. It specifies CASSPSGTGLGGELFF.

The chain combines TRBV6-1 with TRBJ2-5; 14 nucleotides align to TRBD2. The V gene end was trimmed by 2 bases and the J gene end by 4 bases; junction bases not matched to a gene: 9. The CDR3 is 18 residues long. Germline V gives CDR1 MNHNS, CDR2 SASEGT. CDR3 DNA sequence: TGTGCCAGCAGTGAAATCCGCCTGGGACTAGCGGGGGTAGAGACCCAGTACTTC. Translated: CASSEIRLGLAGVETQYF.

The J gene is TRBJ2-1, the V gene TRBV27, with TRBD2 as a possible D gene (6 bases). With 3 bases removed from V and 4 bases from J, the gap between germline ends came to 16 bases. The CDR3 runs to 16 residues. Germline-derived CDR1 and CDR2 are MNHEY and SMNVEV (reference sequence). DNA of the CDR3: TGTGCCAGCAGTTTTCTCGGGGCTAGCGTTTACAATGAGCAGTTCTTC. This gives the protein CASSFLGASVYNEQFF.

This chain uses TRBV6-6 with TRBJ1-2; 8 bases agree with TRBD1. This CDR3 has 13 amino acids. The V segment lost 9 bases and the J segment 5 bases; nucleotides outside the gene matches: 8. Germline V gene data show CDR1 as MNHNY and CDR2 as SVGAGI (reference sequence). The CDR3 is CASSTQGAYGYTF. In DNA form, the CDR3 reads TGTGCCAGTTCAACTCAGGGGGCGTATGGCTACACCTTC.

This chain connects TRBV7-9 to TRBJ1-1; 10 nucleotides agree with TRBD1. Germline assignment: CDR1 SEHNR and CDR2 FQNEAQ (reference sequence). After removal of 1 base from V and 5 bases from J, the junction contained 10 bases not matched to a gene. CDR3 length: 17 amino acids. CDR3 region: CASSLGDRGMVSTEAFF. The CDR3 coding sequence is TGTGCCAGCAGCTTAGGGGACAGGGGAATGGTTAGTACTGAAGCTTTCTTT.

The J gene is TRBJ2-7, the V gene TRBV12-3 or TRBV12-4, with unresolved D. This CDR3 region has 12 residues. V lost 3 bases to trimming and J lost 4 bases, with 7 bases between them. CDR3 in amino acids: CASSLSGYEQYF. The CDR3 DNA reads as TGTGCCAGCAGTTTGTCGGGTTACGAGCAGTACTTC.

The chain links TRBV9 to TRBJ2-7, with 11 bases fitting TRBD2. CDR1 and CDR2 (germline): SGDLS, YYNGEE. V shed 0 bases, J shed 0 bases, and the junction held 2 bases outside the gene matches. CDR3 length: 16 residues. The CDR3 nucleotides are TGTGCCAGCAGCGTAGATCTAGCGGGGGGCTCCTACGAGCAGTACTTC. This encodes CASSVDLAGGSYEQYF.

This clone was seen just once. The CDR3 here is CASSTRRGSGKQYF. The CDR3 coding sequence is TGTGCCAGCAGCACCAGACGGGGGTCGGGAAAGCAGTACTTC. The chain is built from TRBV6-5 and TRBJ2-7; the D gene is possibly TRBD2 (6 bases). Deletions cut 6 bases from V and 8 bases from J, with 20 bases between. The CDR3 sequence is 14 residues long. Germline-derived CDR1 and CDR2 are MNHEY and SVGAGI.

The CDR3 sequence is CASSPLAGAYEQYF. DNA of the CDR3: TGCGCCAGCAGCCCCCTAGCGGGTGCTTACGAGCAGTACTTC. The chain couples TRBV5-1 to TRBJ2-7; 8 bases agree with TRBD2. Germline CDR1 is SGHRS and CDR2 is YFSETQ. This CDR3 is 14 amino acids long. V trimming: 4 bases; J trimming: 4 bases; junction bases outside the gene matches: 7.

The CDR3 nucleotides are TGTGCCAGCAGTGATGTGGGAGCGCAGTACTTC. This codes for CASSDVGAQYF. The V call is TRBV25-1, the J call TRBJ2-7; TRBD2 is a possible D gene (5 bases). This CDR3 spans 11 amino acids. Trimming took 3 bases from V and 9 from J, leaving 9 bases between them. Germline V gene data show CDR1 as MGHDK and CDR2 as SYGVNS.

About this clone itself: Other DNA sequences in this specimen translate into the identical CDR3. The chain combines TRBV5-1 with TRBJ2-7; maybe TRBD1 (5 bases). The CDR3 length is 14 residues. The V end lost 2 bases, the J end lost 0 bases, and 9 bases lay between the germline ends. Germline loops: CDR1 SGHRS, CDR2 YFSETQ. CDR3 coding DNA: TGCGCCAGCAGCTTAACAGGCAGCTCCTACGAGCAGTACTTC. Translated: CASSLTGSSYEQYF.

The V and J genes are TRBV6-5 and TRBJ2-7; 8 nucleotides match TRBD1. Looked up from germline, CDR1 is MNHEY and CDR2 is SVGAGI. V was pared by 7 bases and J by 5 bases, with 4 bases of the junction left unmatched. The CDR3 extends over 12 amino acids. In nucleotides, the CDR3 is TGTGCCAGCATTGGACAGGGCCACGAGCAGTACTTC. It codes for CASIGQGHEQYF.

The CDR3: CASSIAGGNSPLHF. The CDR3 DNA sequence: TGTGCCAGTAGTATCGCAGGCGGGAATTCACCCCTCCACTTT. V and J are TRBV19 and TRBJ1-6; D is ambiguous. The CDR3 extends over 14 amino acids. Germline CDR1 is LNHDA and CDR2 is SQIVND (reference sequence). V lost 3 bases to trimming and J lost 7 bases, with 10 bases between them.

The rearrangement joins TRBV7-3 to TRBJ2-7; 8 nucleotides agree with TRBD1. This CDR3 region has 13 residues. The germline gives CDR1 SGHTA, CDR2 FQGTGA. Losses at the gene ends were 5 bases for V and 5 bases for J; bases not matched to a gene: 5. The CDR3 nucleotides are TGTGCCAGCAGCCGGGACAGGAAAAACGAGCAGTACTTC. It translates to CASSRDRKNEQYF.

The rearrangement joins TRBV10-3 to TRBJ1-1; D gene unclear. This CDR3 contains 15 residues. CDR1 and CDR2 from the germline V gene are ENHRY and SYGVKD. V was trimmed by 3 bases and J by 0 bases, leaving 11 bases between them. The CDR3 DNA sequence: TGTGCCATCAGTGATCGGCAGCTAGTGAACACTGAAGCTTTCTTT. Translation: CAISDRQLVNTEAFF.

The CDR3 coding sequence is TGTGCCAGCAGCGAACAGGGGGTGGGAGATACGCAGTATTTT. It is translated as CASSEQGVGDTQYF. The chain combines TRBV7-3 with TRBJ2-3; 8 bases align to TRBD1. The trim removed 5 bases at V and 5 bases at J, leaving 6 bases unmatched. The CDR3 totals 14 residues. The germline gives CDR1 SGHTA, CDR2 FQGTGA.

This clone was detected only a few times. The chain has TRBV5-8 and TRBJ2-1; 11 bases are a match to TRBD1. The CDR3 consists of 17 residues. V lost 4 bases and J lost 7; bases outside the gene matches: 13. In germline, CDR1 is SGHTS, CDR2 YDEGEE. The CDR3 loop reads CASSLGTGGPLGNEQFF. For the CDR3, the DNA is TGTGCCAGCAGCCTGGGGACAGGGGGGCCTCTGGGGAATGAGCAGTTCTTC.

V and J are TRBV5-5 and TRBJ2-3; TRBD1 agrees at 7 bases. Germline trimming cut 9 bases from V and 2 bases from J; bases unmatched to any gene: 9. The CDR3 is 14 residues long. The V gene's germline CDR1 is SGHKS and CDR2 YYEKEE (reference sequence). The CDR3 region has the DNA TGTGCCACGGGTCGACAGGGCGTCACAGATACGCAGTATTTT. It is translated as CATGRQGVTDTQYF.

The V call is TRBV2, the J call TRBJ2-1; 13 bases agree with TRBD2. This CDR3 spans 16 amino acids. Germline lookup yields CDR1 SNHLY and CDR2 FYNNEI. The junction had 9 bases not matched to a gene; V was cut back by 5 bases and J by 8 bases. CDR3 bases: TGTGCCAGCAGTCATGTACAACTAGCGGGGGGGGATGAGCAGTTCTTC. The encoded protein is CASSHVQLAGGDEQFF.

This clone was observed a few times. CDR3 DNA sequence: TGTGCCAGCAGCCAAGGAGCCATCTCCTACAATGAGCAGTTCTTC. Protein sequence: CASSQGAISYNEQFF. This rearrangement joins TRBV3-1 (or the pseudogene TRBV3-2) to TRBJ2-1; D not resolved. Germline V lookup: CDR1 LGHDT, CDR2 YNNKEL (reference sequence). This CDR3 is built from 15 residues. Trimming removed 1 base at V and 0 bases at J, with 7 bases between.

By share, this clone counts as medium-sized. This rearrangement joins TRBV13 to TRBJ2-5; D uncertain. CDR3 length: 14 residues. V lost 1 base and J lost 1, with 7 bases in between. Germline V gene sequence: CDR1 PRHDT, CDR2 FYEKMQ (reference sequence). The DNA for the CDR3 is TGTGCCAGCAGCTTAGCGTCTACCCAAGAGACCCAGTACTTC. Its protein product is CASSLASTQETQYF.

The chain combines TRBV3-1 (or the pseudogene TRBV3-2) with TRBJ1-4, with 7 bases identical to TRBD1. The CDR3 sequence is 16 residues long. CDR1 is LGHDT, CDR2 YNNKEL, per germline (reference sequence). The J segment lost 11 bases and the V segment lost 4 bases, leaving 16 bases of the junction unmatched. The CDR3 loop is CASSPSRDRDVKKLFF. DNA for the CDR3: TGTGCCAGCAGCCCCTCGCGTGACAGGGATGTCAAGAAACTGTTTTTT.